These T cell receptor beta chains were read from a single sample in a study of shared T cell receptors in the human thymus. Clones were read by immunoSEQ multiplex PCR, and TCRdb kept only the in-frame ones, dropping some. The table has hundreds of thousands of clones, approximately 89% seen once. The data also belong to a second study, concerning human thymus T cells.

The sample taken for sequencing was thymocytes. These receptors all come from a boy younger than two with a congenital heart defect. The CDR3 runs from the conserved cysteine through the conserved F or W. D genes are given only for firm matches. Clone size, where shown, is once, few, many, or a class for clones that have expanded.

v_call	clone_size	j_call	d_call	cdr3_aa	cdr3_nt
TRBV18	few	TRBJ1-4	TRBD1	CASSPDRRFSNEKLFF	TGTGCCAGCTCACCGGACAGGCGGTTTAGTAATGAAAAACTGTTTTTT
TRBV18	NA	TRBJ1-5	NA	CASSPPPLAGNQPQHF	TGTGCCAGCTCACCACCACCACTAGCGGGAAATCAGCCCCAGCATTTT
TRBV7-3	NA	TRBJ1-5	TRBD1	CASSPLDRVSNQPQHF	TGTGCCAGCAGCCCCTTGGACAGGGTTAGCAATCAGCCCCAGCATTTT
TRBV28	NA	TRBJ2-5	TRBD1	CASSMLTGACVETQYF	TGTGCCAGCAGTATGCTGACAGGGGCTTGTGTGGAGACCCAGTACTTC
TRBV19	NA	TRBJ2-1	TRBD2	CASSPGTSGRAWEQFF	TGTGCCAGTAGTCCCGGGACTAGCGGGAGGGCATGGGAGCAGTTCTTC
TRBV30	NA	TRBJ2-3	TRBD2	CAWSVQREGPMSTDTQYF	TGTGCCTGGAGTGTACAGCGGGAGGGCCCCATGTCCACAGATACGCAGTATTTT
TRBV7-9	NA	TRBJ2-7	TRBD1	CASSPPQDRAHEQYF	TGTGCCAGCAGCCCCCCCCAGGACAGGGCCCACGAGCAGTACTTC
TRBV28	once	TRBJ2-7	TRBD1	CASSTSGTEYEQYF	TGTGCCAGCAGTACCTCCGGGACAGAGTACGAGCAGTACTTC
TRBV11-2	NA	TRBJ1-1	TRBD1	CASSCGQGDIENTEAFF	TGTGCCAGCAGCTGCGGACAGGGAGATATTGAGAACACTGAAGCTTTCTTT
TRBV4-2	once	TRBJ1-2	NA	CASSPVGLLRNYGYTF	TGTGCCAGCAGCCCCGTCGGACTACTCCGAAACTATGGCTACACCTTC
TRBV28	NA	TRBJ2-3	NA	CAACRDTNTDTQYF	TGTGCCGCTTGCCGGGACACTAACACAGATACGCAGTATTTT
TRBV30	NA	TRBJ2-7	TRBD1	CAWRLDRGTTFEQYF	TGTGCCTGGAGGCTCGACAGGGGGACTACATTCGAGCAGTACTTC
TRBV30	few	TRBJ2-7	TRBD1	CACEVEGAPRTYEQYF	TGTGCCTGCGAGGTCGAGGGGGCTCCCCGCACCTACGAGCAGTACTTC
TRBV27	NA	TRBJ2-7	TRBD2	CASKGLGGSGRYEQYF	TGTGCCAGCAAGGGCCTTGGGGGTAGCGGGAGATATGAGCAGTACTTC
TRBV25-1	NA	TRBJ2-1	TRBD2	CASSEPGTKRDNEQFF	TGTGCCAGCAGTGAACCCGGGACTAAGAGGGACAATGAGCAGTTCTTC
TRBV7-9	NA	TRBJ2-7	NA	CASSLNRGSEQYF	TGTGCCAGCAGCTTAAATAGGGGTTCCGAGCAGTACTTC
TRBV10-3	NA	TRBJ1-3	TRBD1	CAIRGTGSASSIRNTIYF	TGTGCCATCAGGGGGACAGGGTCGGCCTCGTCCATTCGAAACACCATATATTTT
TRBV6-1	NA	TRBJ1-3	NA	CASSEATIYF	TGTGCCAGCAGTGAGGCCACCATATATTTT
TRBV28	NA	TRBJ2-2	NA	CASSLLGGWGGAKKFTGELFF	TGTGCCAGCAGTTTATTGGGCGGATGGGGGGGCGCAAAGAAGTTCACCGGGGAGCTGTTTTTT
TRBV4-1	NA	TRBJ1-5	NA	CASSQDPAGLRNNQPQHF	TGCGCCAGCAGCCAAGATCCAGCGGGGCTTAGGAACAATCAGCCCCAGCATTTT
TRBV10-2	NA	TRBJ2-5	TRBD1	CASRPGQGGETQYF	TGCGCCAGCAGACCGGGACAGGGTGGAGAGACCCAGTACTTC
TRBV6-5	NA	TRBJ2-2	TRBD2	CASSPSGGAPGELFF	TGTGCCAGCAGCCCTAGCGGGGGGGCGCCCGGGGAGCTGTTTTTT
TRBV28	NA	TRBJ2-5	TRBD2	CASSLPTSGRAEGETQYF	TGTGCCAGCAGTTTGCCAACTAGCGGGAGGGCCGAGGGTGAGACCCAGTACTTC
TRBV4-1	NA	TRBJ2-3	TRBD2	CASSQTSGRPDTQYF	TGCGCCAGCAGCCAAACTAGCGGGAGACCAGATACGCAGTATTTT
TRBV19	NA	TRBJ2-1	TRBD1	CASSIRGVGTAYNEQFF	TGTGCCAGTAGTATTCGTGGGGTCGGGACAGCTTACAATGAGCAGTTCTTC
TRBV5-1	once	TRBJ2-1	NA	CASSSPGGEGKRVRYNEQFF	TGCGCCAGCAGCTCCCCTGGAGGAGAGGGCAAAAGGGTGAGGTACAATGAGCAGTTCTTC
TRBV5-1	NA	TRBJ1-1	NA	CASSQRRWNTEAFF	TGCGCCAGCAGTCAGAGGCGGTGGAACACTGAAGCTTTCTTT
TRBV14	NA	TRBJ1-1	NA	CASKTSRGNTEAFF	TGTGCCAGCAAAACTTCCCGAGGGAACACTGAAGCTTTCTTT
TRBV5-8	NA	TRBJ1-4	TRBD1	CASSKDRGLFF	TGTGCCAGCAGCAAGGACAGGGGATTGTTTTTT
TRBV4-3	NA	TRBJ2-7	NA	CASSPTLQRVSYEQYF	TGCGCCAGCAGCCCAACCCTCCAGCGGGTCTCCTACGAGCAGTACTTC
TRBV7-9	NA	TRBJ2-1	NA	CASVPGLGGGEQFF	TGTGCCTCCGTACCAGGTCTAGGGGGGGGTGAGCAGTTCTTC
TRBV28	NA	TRBJ1-5	NA	CASSLPRQNQPQHF	TGTGCCAGCAGTTTGCCCCGACAGAATCAGCCCCAGCATTTT
TRBV27	NA	TRBJ2-1	TRBD1	CASTKTGGNEQFF	TGTGCCAGCACCAAGACAGGGGGCAATGAGCAGTTCTTC
TRBV9	NA	TRBJ2-1	TRBD2	CASSLGSGDNEQFF	TGTGCCAGCAGCCTTGGTAGCGGGGACAATGAGCAGTTCTTC
TRBV29-1	NA	TRBJ2-1	TRBD2	CSVVGNGGGYNEQFF	TGCAGCGTTGTCGGAAACGGGGGGGGTTACAATGAGCAGTTCTTC
TRBV4-3	NA	TRBJ1-1	NA	CASSQEKAGSKMAFF	TGCGCCAGCAGCCAAGAAAAGGCAGGTTCAAAGATGGCTTTCTTT
TRBV28	NA	TRBJ1-2	NA	CASRGLGDYTF	TGTGCCAGCAGGGGACTGGGGGACTACACCTTC
TRBV27	NA	TRBJ2-7	NA	CASSLTASPYEQYF	TGTGCCAGCAGTTTGACCGCTAGCCCCTACGAGCAGTACTTC
TRBV9	NA	TRBJ2-1	TRBD2	CASSQSSGRNNEQFF	TGTGCCAGCAGCCAGTCTAGCGGGCGTAACAATGAGCAGTTCTTC
TRBV5-1	NA	TRBJ1-1	NA	CASSFGGRHTEAFF	TGCGCCAGCAGCTTCGGGGGGAGACACACTGAAGCTTTCTTT
TRBV6-5	NA	TRBJ2-5	NA	CASSYSRRSQETQYF	TGTGCCAGCAGTTACTCGAGGCGGTCCCAAGAGACCCAGTACTTC
TRBV30	NA	TRBJ1-6	TRBD1	CAWRDRGRRDSPLHF	TGTGCCTGGAGGGACAGGGGGCGCCGTGATTCACCCCTCCACTTT
TRBV4-3	NA	TRBJ2-7	TRBD2	CASSQDPGGSNEQYF	TGCGCCAGCAGCCAAGATCCGGGCGGGAGCAACGAGCAGTACTTC
TRBV6-1	NA	TRBJ1-5	NA	CASRTVSNQPQHF	TGTGCCAGCAGGACAGTTAGCAATCAGCCCCAGCATTTT
TRBV28	NA	TRBJ2-4	TRBD1	CASSQPGTENIQYF	TGTGCCAGCAGCCAGCCCGGGACAGAAAACATTCAGTACTTC
TRBV27	few	TRBJ2-7	TRBD1	CASRQEPGQGLNEQYF	TGTGCCAGCAGACAGGAACCGGGACAGGGTTTAAACGAGCAGTACTTC
TRBV5-6	NA	TRBJ1-2	TRBD1	CASSPPRTGGFWGYTF	TGTGCCAGCAGCCCGCCTCGGACAGGGGGTTTTTGGGGCTACACCTTC
TRBV27	NA	TRBJ2-4	NA	CASRSTLQGAKNIQYF	TGTGCCAGCAGATCCACCCTGCAGGGGGCCAAAAACATTCAGTACTTC
TRBV9	NA	TRBJ2-3	TRBD2	CASSVSRRREGRDTQYF	TGTGCCAGCAGCGTATCCCGTAGGAGGGAGGGCCGAGATACGCAGTATTTT
TRBV6-4	NA	TRBJ2-7	TRBD2	CASSEGTSGRAEGEQYF	TGTGCCAGCAGTGAAGGGACTAGCGGGAGGGCCGAGGGCGAGCAGTACTTC
TRBV30	once	TRBJ2-7	NA	CAWSRLVNYEQYF	TGTGCCTGGTCCCGACTAGTGAATTACGAGCAGTACTTC
TRBV29-1	NA	TRBJ2-2	TRBD1	CSGRTGRTGELFF	TGCAGCGGAAGGACAGGGAGAACCGGGGAGCTGTTTTTT